What follows describes a single TCR beta chain. Amplification used 60 Vbeta primers and 13 Jbeta primers. Sequenced by immunoSEQ multiplex PCR; TCRdb stores in-frame clones only, minus some. The table includes some 170,000 clones, 80% to 90% detected once. V shed 5 bases, J shed 5 bases, and the junction held 4 bases outside the gene matches. CDR1 is SGHAT and CDR2 is FQNNGV in the germline V gene. The CDR3 has 15 amino acids. The sample originates from a study of cytomegalovirus exposure and HLA in healthy donors. Specimen: PBMCs. The V gene is TRBV11-2, the J gene TRBJ2-1, with 12 bases lining up with TRBD2. This clonotype was obtained from a woman between 45 and 65 years old in good health and CMV-seronegative. CDR3 coding DNA: TGTGCCAGCAGCCCTACTAGCGGGGGGAACAATGAGCAGTTCTTC. Its protein product is CASSPTSGGNNEQFF.